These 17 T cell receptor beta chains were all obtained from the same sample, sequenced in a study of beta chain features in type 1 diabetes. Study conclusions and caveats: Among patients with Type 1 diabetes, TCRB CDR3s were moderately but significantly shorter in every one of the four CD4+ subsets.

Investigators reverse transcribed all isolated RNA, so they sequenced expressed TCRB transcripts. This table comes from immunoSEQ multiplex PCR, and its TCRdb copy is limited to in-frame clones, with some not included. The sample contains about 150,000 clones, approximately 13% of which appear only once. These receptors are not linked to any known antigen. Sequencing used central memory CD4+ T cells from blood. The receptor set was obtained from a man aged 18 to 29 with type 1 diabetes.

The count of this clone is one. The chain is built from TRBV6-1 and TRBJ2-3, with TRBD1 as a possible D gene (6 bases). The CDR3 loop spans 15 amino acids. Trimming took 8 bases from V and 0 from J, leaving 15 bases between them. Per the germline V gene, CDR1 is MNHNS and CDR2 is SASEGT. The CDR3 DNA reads TGTGCCAGCTCTAAGAGGACAGCTAGCACAGATACGCAGTATTTT. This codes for CASSKRTASTDTQYF.

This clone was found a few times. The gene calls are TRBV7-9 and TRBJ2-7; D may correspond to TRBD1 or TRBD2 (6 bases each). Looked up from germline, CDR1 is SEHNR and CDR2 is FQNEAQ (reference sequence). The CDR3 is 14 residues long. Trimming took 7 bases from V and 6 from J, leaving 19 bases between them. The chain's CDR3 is CASNSALGGGEQYF. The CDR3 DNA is TGTGCCAGCAACTCTGCCTTAGGGGGAGGCGAGCAGTACTTC.

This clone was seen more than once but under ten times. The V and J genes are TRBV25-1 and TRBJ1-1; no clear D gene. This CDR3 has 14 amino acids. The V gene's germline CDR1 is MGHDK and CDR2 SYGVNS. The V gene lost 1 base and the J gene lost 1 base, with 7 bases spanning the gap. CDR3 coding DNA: TGTGCCAGCAGTGAATCGGCCTGGAACACTGAAGCTTTCTTT. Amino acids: CASSESAWNTEAFF.

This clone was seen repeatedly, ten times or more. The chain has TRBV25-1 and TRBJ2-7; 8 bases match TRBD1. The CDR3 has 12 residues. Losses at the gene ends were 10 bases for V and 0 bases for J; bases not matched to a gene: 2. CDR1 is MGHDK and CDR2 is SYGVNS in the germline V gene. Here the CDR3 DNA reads TGTGCCACCGGACAGGGCTCCTACGAGCAGTACTTC. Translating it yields CATGQGSYEQYF.

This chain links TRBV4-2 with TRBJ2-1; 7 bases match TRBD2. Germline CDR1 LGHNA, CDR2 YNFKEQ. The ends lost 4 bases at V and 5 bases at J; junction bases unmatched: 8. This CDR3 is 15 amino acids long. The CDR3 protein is CASSPGSGANNEQFF. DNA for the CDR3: TGTGCCAGCAGCCCAGGGAGCGGGGCGAACAATGAGCAGTTCTTC.

Here the CDR3 DNA reads TGTGCCAGCAGCTCCTGGGTAGCGGGGCGCACAGATACGCAGTATTTT. Encoded protein: CASSSWVAGRTDTQYF. V and J are TRBV11-2 and TRBJ2-3; 8 bases are shared with TRBD2. Germline CDR1 reads SGHAT; CDR2 reads FQNNGV. The CDR3 contains 16 residues. The ends lost 4 bases at V and 1 base at J; junction bases unmatched: 7.

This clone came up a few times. CDR3 loop: CASSQEYGTGINSPLHF. The CDR3 nucleotides read TGCGCCAGCAGCCAAGAGTACGGGACAGGGATAAATTCACCCCTCCACTTT. The genes are TRBV4-1 and TRBJ1-6; 9 bases line up with TRBD1. The V segment lost 0 bases and the J segment 7 bases; nucleotides outside the gene matches: 7. The germline gives CDR1 MGHRA, CDR2 YSYEKL. The CDR3 totals 17 residues.

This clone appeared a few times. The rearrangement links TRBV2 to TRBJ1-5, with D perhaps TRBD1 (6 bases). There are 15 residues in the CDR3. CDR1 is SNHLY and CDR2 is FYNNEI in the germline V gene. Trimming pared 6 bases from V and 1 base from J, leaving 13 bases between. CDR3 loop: CASRPWTVSNQPQHF. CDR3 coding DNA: TGTGCCAGCAGACCGTGGACAGTCAGCAATCAGCCCCAGCATTTT.

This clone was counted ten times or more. The CDR3 nucleotides read TGTGCCATCAGTGAGGAGGATAAGGCCTACGAGCAGTACTTC. It codes for CAISEEDKAYEQYF. The chain combines TRBV10-3 with TRBJ2-7, with no clear D. Germline V gene sequence: CDR1 ENHRY, CDR2 SYGVKD. The CDR3 is 14 residues long. The V gene lost 2 bases and the J gene lost 2 bases, with 10 bases spanning the gap.

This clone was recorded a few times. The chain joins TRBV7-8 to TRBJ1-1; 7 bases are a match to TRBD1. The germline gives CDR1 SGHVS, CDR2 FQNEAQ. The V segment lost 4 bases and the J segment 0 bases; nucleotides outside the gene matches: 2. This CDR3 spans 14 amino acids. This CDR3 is CASSSRGMNTEAFF. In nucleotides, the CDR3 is TGTGCCAGCAGCTCCAGGGGGATGAACACTGAAGCTTTCTTT. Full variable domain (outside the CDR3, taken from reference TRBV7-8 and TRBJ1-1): GAGVSQSPRYKVAKRGQDVALRCDPISGHVSLFWYQQALGQGPEFLTYFQNEAQLDKSGLPSDRFFAERPEGSVSTLKIQRTQQEDSAVYLCASSSRGMNTEAFFGQGTRLTVV.

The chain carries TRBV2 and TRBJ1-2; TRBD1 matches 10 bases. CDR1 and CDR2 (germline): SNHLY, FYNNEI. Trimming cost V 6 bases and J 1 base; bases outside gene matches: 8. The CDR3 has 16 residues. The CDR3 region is CASRERDRGNNYGYTF. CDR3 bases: TGTGCCAGCAGAGAGCGGGACAGGGGAAATAACTATGGCTACACCTTC. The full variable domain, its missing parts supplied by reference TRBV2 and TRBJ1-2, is EPEVTQTPSHQVTQMGQEVILRCVPISNHLYFYWYRQILGQKVEFLVSFYNNEISEKSEIFDDQFSVERPDGSNFTLKIRSTKLEDSAMYFCASRERDRGNNYGYTFGSGTRLTVV.

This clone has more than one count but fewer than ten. In DNA, the CDR3 is TGTGCCAGTAGTTACTCCGGGACAGGGGGTCTTGCGGACACCTTC. It encodes CASSYSGTGGLADTF. The chain has TRBV19 and TRBJ1-2, with TRBD1 matching over 11 bases. Germline V lookup: CDR1 LNHDA, CDR2 SQIVND (reference sequence). V was clipped by 5 bases and J by 12 bases; unmatched bases: 14. The CDR3 runs 15 residues.

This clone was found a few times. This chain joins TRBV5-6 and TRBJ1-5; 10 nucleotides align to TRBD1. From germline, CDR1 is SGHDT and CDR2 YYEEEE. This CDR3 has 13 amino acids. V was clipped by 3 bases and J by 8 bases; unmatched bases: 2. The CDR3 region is CASSSGQGEPQHF. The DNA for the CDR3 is TGTGCCAGCAGCTCCGGACAGGGGGAGCCCCAGCATTTT. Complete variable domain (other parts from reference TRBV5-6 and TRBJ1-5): DAGVTQSPTHLIKTRGQQVTLRCSPKSGHDTVSWYQQALGQGPQFIFQYYEEEERQRGNFPDRFSGHQFPNYSSELNVNALLLGDSALYLCASSSGQGEPQHFGDGTRLSIL.

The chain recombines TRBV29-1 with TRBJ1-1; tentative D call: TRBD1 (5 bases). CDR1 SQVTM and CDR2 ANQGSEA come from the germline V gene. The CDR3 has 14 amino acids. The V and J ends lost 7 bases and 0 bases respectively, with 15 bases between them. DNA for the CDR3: TGCAGCGGAGTACCCAGGGTGATGAACACTGAAGCTTTCTTT. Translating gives CSGVPRVMNTEAFF. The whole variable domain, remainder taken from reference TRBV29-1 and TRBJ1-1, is SAVISQKPSRDICQRGTSLTIQCQVDSQVTMMFWYRQQPGQSLTLIATANQGSEATYESGFVIDKFPISRPNLTFSTLTVSNMSPEDSSIYLCSGVPRVMNTEAFFGQGTRLTVV.

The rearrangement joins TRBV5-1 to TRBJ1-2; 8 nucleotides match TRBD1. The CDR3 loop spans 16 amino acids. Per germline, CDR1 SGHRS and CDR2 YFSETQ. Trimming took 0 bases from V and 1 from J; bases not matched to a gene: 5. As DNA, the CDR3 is TGCGCCAGCAGCTTGGAGGGGACAGGTTATAACTATGGCTACACCTTC. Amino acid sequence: CASSLEGTGYNYGYTF.

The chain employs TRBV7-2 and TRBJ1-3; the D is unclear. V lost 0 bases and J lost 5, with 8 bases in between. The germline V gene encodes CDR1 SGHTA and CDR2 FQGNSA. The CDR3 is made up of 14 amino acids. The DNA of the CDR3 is TGTGCCAGCAGCTTAGCGGTCGAACGAAACACCATATATTTT. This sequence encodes CASSLAVERNTIYF.

The CDR3: CASSLRTADTQYF. The CDR3 bases are TGTGCCAGCAGTTTAAGGACAGCAGATACGCAGTATTTT. This chain links TRBV28 with TRBJ2-3, with D possibly matching TRBD1 (6 bases). This CDR3 region has 13 residues. Germline V lookup: CDR1 MDHEN, CDR2 SYDVKM. V dropped 2 bases and J dropped 4 bases, with 7 bases sitting between them.